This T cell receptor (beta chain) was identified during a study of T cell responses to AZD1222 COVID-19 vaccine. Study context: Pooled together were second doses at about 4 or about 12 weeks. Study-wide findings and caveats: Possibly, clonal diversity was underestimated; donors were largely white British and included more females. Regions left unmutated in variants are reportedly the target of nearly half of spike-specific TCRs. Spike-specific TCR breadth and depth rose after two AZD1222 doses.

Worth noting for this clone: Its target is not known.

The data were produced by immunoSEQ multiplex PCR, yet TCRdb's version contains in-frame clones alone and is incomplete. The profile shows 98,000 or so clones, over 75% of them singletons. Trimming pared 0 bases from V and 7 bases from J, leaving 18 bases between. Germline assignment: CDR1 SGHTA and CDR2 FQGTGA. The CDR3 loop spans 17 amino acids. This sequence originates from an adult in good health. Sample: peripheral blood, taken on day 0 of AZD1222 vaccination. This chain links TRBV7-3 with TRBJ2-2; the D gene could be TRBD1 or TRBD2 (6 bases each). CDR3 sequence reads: CASSLTSRAGGGGELFF. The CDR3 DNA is TGTGCCAGCAGCTTAACCTCTCGTGCAGGAGGGGGCGGGGAGCTGTTTTTT.